This T cell receptor beta chain is from a study of immune cell composition in non-small cell lung cancer. Overall study findings and caveats: Tumour-associated clones >0.5% occurred in around 35% of adenocarcinomas, about 80% of squamous.

Looked up from germline, CDR1 is LNHDA and CDR2 is SQIVND (reference sequence). V lost 1 base, J lost 5 bases, and 6 bases lay in between. The CDR3 totals 13 residues. As to this clone: The target antigen is unknown.

Clones were sequenced by immunoSEQ multiplex PCR, and TCRdb holds only the in-frame ones, with some missing. The top ten clones hold 9.9% of a sample with over 4,000 clones, 70% to 90% of them seen once. The chain uses TRBV19 and TRBJ2-1; maybe TRBD1 (5 bases). This TCR derives from a human donor with non-small cell lung cancer. The sample comprised lung tumor tissue. The CDR3 protein is CASSIGRDNEQFF. CDR3 DNA: TGTGCCAGTAGTATAGGCAGGGACAATGAGCAGTTCTTC.